A selection of T cell receptor beta chains follows, all from one sample in a study of blood T cell repertoires in COVID-19. Measured with immunoSEQ multiplex PCR; TCRdb has only the in-frame clones, and not every one. The sample holds fewer than 250,000 clones; roughly four fifths are singletons and the top ten take 12%. Sample: peripheral blood. The receptors were gathered from a woman aged 50 to 60 with acute or convalescent COVID-19. CDR3s include the opening cysteine and the closing phenylalanine or tryptophan. The order of the fields is D gene, V gene, clone size, J gene, CDR3 DNA, CDR3 protein. D genes are given only for firm matches. Some rows have no size entry. The others give once, few or many, or a class for an expanded clone.

D gene: .; V gene: TRBV18; clone size: few; J gene: TRBJ2-6; CDR3 DNA: TGTGCCAGCTCAGGGAGAAGGCAAGGCCTAAATGGCTCTGGGGCCAACGTCCTGACTTTC; CDR3 protein: CASSGRRQGLNGSGANVLTF
D gene: TRBD2; V gene: TRBV5-5; clone size: .; J gene: TRBJ2-1; CDR3 DNA: TGTGCCAGCAGCCGTCGACTAGCGGGAGGAGTAGATGAGCAGTTCTTC; CDR3 protein: CASSRRLAGGVDEQFF
D gene: TRBD1; V gene: TRBV29-1; clone size: few; J gene: TRBJ1-1; CDR3 DNA: TGCAGCGTCGACCGGGACAGGACTGAAGCTTTCTTT; CDR3 protein: CSVDRDRTEAFF
D gene: .; V gene: TRBV9; clone size: .; J gene: TRBJ2-2; CDR3 DNA: TGTGCCAGCAAAGGTTCGGGCACCGGGGAGCTGTTTTTT; CDR3 protein: CASKGSGTGELFF
D gene: .; V gene: TRBV5-6; clone size: .; J gene: TRBJ1-6; CDR3 DNA: TGTGCCAGCAGCTTCGGGGCAGGGGTAAAAAATTCACCCCTCCACTTT; CDR3 protein: CASSFGAGVKNSPLHF
D gene: TRBD2; V gene: TRBV5-4; clone size: .; J gene: TRBJ2-3; CDR3 DNA: TGTGCCAGCAGCTTTAGCGGGGGGATCACAGATACGCAGTATTTT; CDR3 protein: CASSFSGGITDTQYF
D gene: .; V gene: TRBV15; clone size: few; J gene: TRBJ2-6; CDR3 DNA: TGTGCCACCAGCGATGTACTGTGGACTCAGCCTGGGGCCAACGTCCTGACTTTC; CDR3 protein: CATSDVLWTQPGANVLTF
D gene: .; V gene: TRBV2; clone size: .; J gene: TRBJ1-5; CDR3 DNA: TGTGCCAGCACCCGACAGGAGGAGCCCCAGCATTTT; CDR3 protein: CASTRQEEPQHF
D gene: TRBD1; V gene: TRBV6-1; clone size: .; J gene: TRBJ1-1; CDR3 DNA: TGTGCCAGCAGTGAGCCGGGACAGGGGAGGAGTGAAGCTTTCTTT; CDR3 protein: CASSEPGQGRSEAFF
D gene: .; V gene: TRBV20-1; clone size: .; J gene: TRBJ1-2; CDR3 DNA: TGCAGTGGGGGGGCTAACTATGGCTACACCTTC; CDR3 protein: CSGGANYGYTF
D gene: TRBD1; V gene: TRBV11-2; clone size: once; J gene: TRBJ1-2; CDR3 DNA: TGTGCCAGCAGCTTCACCAGGGGGCTGGGTGGCTACACCTTC; CDR3 protein: CASSFTRGLGGYTF
D gene: TRBD1; V gene: TRBV12-3/TRBV12-4; clone size: .; J gene: TRBJ2-7; CDR3 DNA: TGTGCCAGCAGTCGCACAGGGGGCTACGAGCAGTACTTC; CDR3 protein: CASSRTGGYEQYF
D gene: TRBD1; V gene: TRBV6-5; clone size: .; J gene: TRBJ1-4; CDR3 DNA: TGTGCCAGCGCCGGGACAGGGGTTGAAAAACTGTTTTTT; CDR3 protein: CASAGTGVEKLFF